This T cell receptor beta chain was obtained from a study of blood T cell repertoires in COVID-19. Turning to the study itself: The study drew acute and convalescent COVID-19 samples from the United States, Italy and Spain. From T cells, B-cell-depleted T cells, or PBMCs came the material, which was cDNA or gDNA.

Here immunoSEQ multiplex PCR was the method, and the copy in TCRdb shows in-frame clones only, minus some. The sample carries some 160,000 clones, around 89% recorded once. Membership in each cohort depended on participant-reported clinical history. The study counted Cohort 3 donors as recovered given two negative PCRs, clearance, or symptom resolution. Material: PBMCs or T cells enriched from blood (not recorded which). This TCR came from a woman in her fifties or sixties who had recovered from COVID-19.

The CDR3 DNA sequence: TGTGCCAGCAGTTACAAGGTGATTACCGGGACTAGCGTTCCAGATACGCAGTATTTT. It translates to CASSYKVITGTSVPDTQYF. The chain links TRBV6-2 or TRBV6-3 to TRBJ2-3; 10 bases line up with TRBD2. Germline V gives CDR1 MNHEY, CDR2 SVGEGT. J was trimmed by 4 bases and V by 2 bases; bases with no gene match: 15. The CDR3 loop spans 19 amino acids.